The subject of this entry is one TCR beta chain. Its target antigen remains unknown. Base quality data are lacking; no much larger clone is found one base away. The data are from a study of T-cell reconstitution after alpha-beta-depleted transplantation in children listed by TCRdb under 2016. Broadly, across the study: Using TCR repertoire profiling, the study followed T-cell immune reconstitution in a quantitative way in children after TCRalphabeta/CD19-depleted allogeneic hematopoietic cell transplantation.

Receptor libraries were prepared by PCR. The instrument was an Illumina HiSeq 2500. TCR libraries were prepared with molecular barcoding, using unique molecular identifiers to normalize TCRbeta repertoire quantification. TCRdb reran the public reads through fastp at Q25 and MiXCR, keeping productive beta chains. Merged by CDR3 protein, the rows form single entries marked with the most common genes and DNA. A total of 150,000 to 250,000 distinct CDR3 sequences appear in this sample, more than 12% of them only once. Approximately 13% of the sample goes to the ten largest clones. Germline trimming: 0 bases from V, 7 bases from J; junction bases outside gene matches: 9. The cysteine opens and the phenylalanine closes a CDR3 of 17 amino acids. CDR3 DNA only is kept here, 51 bases in frame from base 1. The germline V gene specifies SGHRS as CDR1 and YFSETQ as CDR2.

The chain was built from TRBV5-1 and TRBJ2-4; TRBD1 fits 11 bases in the junction. The sample consisted of PBMCs from the stem cell graft donor, taken from the stem cell graft. The receptor was isolated from a human donor who donated a stem cell graft to a child with acute lymphoblastic leukemia. CDR3 loop: CASSLAWTGGGVNIQYF. In nucleotide form, the sequence is TGCGCCAGCAGCTTGGCCTGGACAGGGGGCGGGGTTAACATTCAGTACTTC. Full variable domain (CDR3 extended with the reference TRBV5-1 and TRBJ2-4 proteins): KAGVTQTPRYLIKTRGQQVTLSCSPISGHRSVSWYQQTPGQGLQFLFEYFSETQRNKGNFPGRFSGRQFSNSRSEMNVSTLELGDSALYLCASSLAWTGGGVNIQYFGAGTRLSVL.